This T cell receptor (beta chain) was observed in a study of T cell clones after liver transplantation. A remark on this clone: The antigen remains undetermined.

General study points: A significant post-transplant drop in circulating graft-donor-reactive CD4 TCRbeta sequences occurred in most of the 8 subjects.

Germline CDR1 reads SNHLY; CDR2 reads FYNNEI. The germline V and J ends were trimmed by 6 bases and 6 bases, with 15 bases remaining between them. The CDR3 spans 14 residues. Generated by immunoSEQ multiplex PCR, the TCRdb table keeps only in-frame clones and is missing some. The sample has approximately 72,000 clones, 90% seen once; the top ten hold approximately 2.5%. This clonotype was obtained from a human donor who received a liver transplant. Source: CD4+ T cells from blood, taken before liver transplant. The V and J genes are TRBV2 and TRBJ2-1; possibly TRBD2 for D (6 bases). The CDR3 sequence: CASSASVPPNEQFF. Here the CDR3 DNA reads TGTGCCAGCAGCGCTAGCGTCCCCCCCAATGAGCAGTTCTTC.